This TCR beta chain is drawn from a study of OX40 agonist ivuxolimab in advanced cancers. Method: immunoSEQ multiplex PCR; TCRdb's copy keeps in-frame clones and lacks some. The data hold tens of thousands of clones, with 88% observed a single time. The study's findings and limits: Clonal expansion was among the lowest in partial responders at 0.1-3.0 mg/kg, especially CD8+.

Blood sampling was done at baseline, cycle 4 day 1, and cycle 7 day 1. This clone was observed a single time. The antigen is not known. Sample: CD4+ or CD8+ T cells sorted from blood, taken in a trial of the OX40 agonist ivuxolimab. The clonotype comes from an adult with an advanced solid tumor such as melanoma, head and neck, liver or kidney cancer.

The CDR3 is CASSSLAGGGTQYF. CDR3 nucleotide sequence: TGTGCCAGCAGCTCTTTAGCCGGGGGGGGGACCCAGTACTTC. The chain combines TRBV7-2 with TRBJ2-5; 8 bases line up with TRBD2. Trimming took 4 bases from V and 7 from J; bases not matched to a gene: 8. CDR1 and CDR2 (germline): SGHTA, FQGNSA. The CDR3 loop spans 14 amino acids.